The rows below give T cell receptor beta chains drawn from one sample of a study of T cells in tuberculosis. TCRdb keeps only in-frame clones here, not all; method: immunoSEQ multiplex PCR. Here the sample spans under 40,000 clones, 93% being singletons. The sequenced sample consisted of PBMCs. Every receptor here comes from a donor aged 10-29 years with latent tuberculosis or without tuberculosis infection. The CDR3 runs from the conserved cysteine through the conserved F or W. Fields, in order: clone size, D gene, V gene, J gene, CDR3 protein, CDR3 DNA. The D gene is left open where the match is weak. Size is omitted from some rows. Given values are once, few, many or a class for expanded clones.

>NA|NA|TRBV27|TRBJ1-5
CASNSLRTSNQPQHF
TGTGCCAGCAACTCACTTAGAACTAGCAATCAGCCCCAGCATTTT
>NA|TRBD1|TRBV19|TRBJ1-5
CASSVTGGGQPQHF
TGTGCCAGTAGTGTGACAGGGGGAGGTCAGCCCCAGCATTTT
>NA|TRBD1|TRBV25-1|TRBJ2-5
CASKRTGSETQYF
TGTGCCAGCAAGCGGACAGGGTCTGAGACCCAGTACTTC
>NA|TRBD2|TRBV7-2|TRBJ2-7
CASSLVGGGVSYEQYF
TGTGCCAGCAGCTTAGTTGGCGGGGGGGTTTCCTACGAGCAGTACTTC
>NA|TRBD2|TRBV15|TRBJ2-7
CATSRVRAGGYEQYF
TGTGCCACCAGCAGAGTTCGGGCGGGGGGCTACGAGCAGTACTTC
>NA|TRBD1|TRBV27|TRBJ1-5
CASSLQGAWNQPQHF
TGTGCCAGCAGTTTACAGGGGGCATGGAATCAGCCCCAGCATTTT
>once|TRBD1|TRBV5-1|TRBJ2-1
CASSYRTGPPGEQFF
TGCGCCAGCAGCTATAGGACAGGGCCCCCGGGTGAGCAGTTCTTC
>NA|NA|TRBV18|TRBJ1-4
CASSPPDSRATNEKLFF
TGTGCCAGCTCACCGCCGGACAGCCGAGCAACTAATGAAAAACTGTTTTTT
>NA|TRBD1|TRBV6-6|TRBJ1-2
CASEGVARTGVYGYTF
TGTGCCAGCGAGGGGGTGGCGAGGACAGGGGTCTATGGCTACACCTTC
>NA|TRBD1|TRBV5-8|TRBJ1-5
CASSLRGQGAVHQPQHF
TGTGCCAGCAGCTTGAGGGGACAGGGGGCCGTACATCAGCCCCAGCATTTT
>NA|NA|TRBV6-1|TRBJ1-1
CASSGLNTEAFF
TGTGCCAGCAGTGGTCTTAACACTGAAGCTTTCTTT
>NA|NA|TRBV7-9|TRBJ1-4
CASSPVSGFGEKLFF
TGTGCCAGCAGCCCCGTGTCGGGGTTCGGGGAAAAACTGTTTTTT
>NA|TRBD1|TRBV11-1|TRBJ2-6
CASTQGQGRLGGANVLTF
TGTGCCAGCACCCAAGGACAGGGAAGGCTTGGTGGGGCCAACGTCCTGACTTTC
>NA|NA|TRBV6-1|TRBJ1-5
CASSEGLNRDQPQQF
TGTGCCAGCAGTGAAGGCTTAAACAGGGATCAGCCCCAGCAGTTT
>NA|TRBD1|TRBV28|TRBJ2-7
CASSGDRASSYEQYF
TGTGCCAGCAGCGGCGACAGGGCGAGCTCCTACGAGCAGTACTTC
>NA|NA|TRBV5-4|TRBJ2-3
CASSLGLSSTTRTDTQYF
TGTGCCAGCAGCTTGGGTCTATCGTCGACTACCCGCACAGATACGCAGTATTTT
>NA|NA|TRBV29-1|TRBJ2-1
CSAVHRSSYNEQFF
TGCAGCGCTGTGCACAGATCCTCATACAATGAGCAGTTCTTC
>NA|TRBD1|TRBV6-1|TRBJ2-7
CASRGGQGTYEQYF
TGTGCCAGCAGGGGGGGACAGGGAACCTACGAGCAGTACTTC
>NA|TRBD1|TRBV5-1|TRBJ1-1
CASSLEGQGGLAFF
TGCGCCAGCAGCTTGGAAGGACAGGGAGGATTAGCTTTCTTT
>NA|TRBD1|TRBV5-8|TRBJ1-5
CASSWDRGRQPQHF
TGTGCCAGCAGCTGGGACAGGGGACGCCAGCCCCAGCATTTT
>NA|NA|TRBV30|TRBJ1-1
CAWSVPWTGEAFF
TGTGCCTGGAGTGTACCGTGGACGGGGGAAGCTTTCTTT
>NA|TRBD1|TRBV27|TRBJ1-2
CASSTTGGSGYTF
TGTGCCAGCAGCACGACAGGGGGAAGCGGCTACACCTTC
>NA|TRBD1|TRBV7-6|TRBJ2-1
CASSSGTGYNEQFF
TGTGCCAGCAGCTCCGGGACAGGTTACAATGAGCAGTTCTTC
>NA|NA|TRBV5-1|TRBJ1-2
CASSFGQFYGYTF
TGCGCCAGCAGCTTCGGACAGTTCTATGGCTACACCTTC
>few|NA|TRBV19|TRBJ1-2
CASRNSISGTF
TGTGCCAGTAGGAACAGCATTTCTGGCACCTTC
>NA|TRBD2|TRBV13|TRBJ2-1
CASSLMSSGSYNEQFF
TGTGCCAGCAGCTTGATGTCTAGCGGATCCTACAATGAGCAGTTCTTC
>NA|TRBD1|TRBV10-3|TRBJ1-4
CAISESRQGGEKLFF
TGTGCCATCAGTGAGTCGCGACAGGGGGGGGAAAAACTGTTTTTT
>NA|TRBD1|TRBV19|TRBJ2-3
CASDDRGRTDTQYF
TGTGCCAGCGATGACAGGGGGCGAACAGATACGCAGTATTTT
>NA|TRBD1|TRBV5-6|TRBJ2-7
CASSLRDRGFGEQYF
TGTGCCAGCAGCTTGAGGGACAGGGGGTTTGGCGAGCAGTACTTC
>NA|NA|TRBV23-1|TRBJ1-2
CASSQQTGLSILYTF
TGCGCCAGCAGTCAACAGACGGGACTCTCTATTCTCTACACCTTC
>NA|TRBD1|TRBV12-5|TRBJ1-2
CASGIKRQGANYGYTF
TGTGCTAGTGGTATCAAAAGACAGGGAGCTAACTATGGCTACACCTTC
>NA|NA|TRBV6-6|TRBJ1-2
CASSYGTGHGYTF
TGTGCCAGCAGTTACGGTACAGGCCATGGCTACACCTTC
>NA|TRBD2|TRBV4-2|TRBJ2-1
CASSQESSASGKTYNEQFF
TGTGCCAGCAGCCAAGAATCGTCGGCTAGCGGTAAAACCTACAATGAGCAGTTCTTC
>few|NA|TRBV5-8|TRBJ1-2
CASSRNYGYTF
TGTGCCAGCAGCCGGAACTATGGCTACACCTTC
>NA|NA|TRBV4-1|TRBJ2-3
CASSQGTDRSTDTQYF
TGCGCCAGCAGCCAAGGGACAGACCGAAGCACAGATACGCAGTATTTT
>NA|TRBD1|TRBV19|TRBJ1-2
CASSLTGQGASLGYTF
TGTGCCAGTAGTCTCACGGGACAGGGGGCGTCTCTTGGCTACACCTTC
>NA|NA|TRBV30|TRBJ1-2
CAWAPLTGGGYYGYTF
TGTGCCTGGGCCCCTTTAACGGGAGGGGGATACTATGGCTACACCTTC
>once|NA|TRBV6-1|TRBJ1-2
CASRYFQGQHGYTF
TGTGCCAGCAGATATTTTCAGGGGCAACATGGCTACACCTTC
>NA|NA|TRBV6-5|TRBJ1-2
CASSYSRTEAGGLF
TGTGCCAGCAGTTACTCGAGGACAGAGGCGGGAGGGCTCTTC
>NA|TRBD1|TRBV5-4|TRBJ2-7
CASSTQGTGLSYEQYF
TGTGCCAGCAGCACTCAGGGGACAGGGCTATCCTACGAGCAGTACTTC
>NA|NA|TRBV10-3|TRBJ1-2
CAISGAISNYGYTF
TGTGCCATCAGTGGGGCTATAAGTAACTATGGCTACACCTTC
>NA|TRBD1|TRBV9|TRBJ1-6
CASSVAGTGYSPLHF
TGTGCCAGCAGCGTAGCAGGGACAGGCTATTCACCCCTCCACTTT
>NA|NA|TRBV6-5|TRBJ1-2
CASSFGQTNYGYTF
TGTGCCAGCAGCTTTGGACAGACTAACTATGGCTACACCTTC
>NA|NA|TRBV7-2|TRBJ2-3
CASSLRGALSTDTQYF
TGTGCCAGCAGCCTACGGGGGGCACTTAGCACAGATACGCAGTATTTT
>NA|NA|TRBV6-1|TRBJ2-7
CASSEDFRGWREQYF
TGTGCCAGCAGTGAAGATTTTAGGGGTTGGCGCGAGCAGTACTTC
>NA|TRBD1|TRBV30|TRBJ2-5
CAWRAGGQETQYF
TGTGCCTGGAGAGCAGGGGGTCAAGAGACCCAGTACTTC
>NA|TRBD1|TRBV5-6|TRBJ2-1
CASTKPDRDNEQFF
TGTGCCAGCACCAAACCTGACAGGGACAATGAGCAGTTCTTC
>NA|TRBD1|TRBV4-1|TRBJ2-1
CASSQDPGQGWNEQFF
TGCGCCAGCAGCCAAGATCCGGGACAGGGGTGGAATGAGCAGTTCTTC
>NA|NA|TRBV5-6|TRBJ2-7
CASSPGSLEQYF
TGTGCCAGCAGCCCGGGAAGTCTCGAGCAGTACTTC
>NA|TRBD2|TRBV5-1|TRBJ2-1
CASSETSGVFNEQFF
TGCGCCAGCAGCGAGACTAGCGGGGTATTCAATGAGCAGTTCTTC
>NA|TRBD1|TRBV7-2|TRBJ1-1
CASSSNRGTEAFF
TGTGCCAGCAGCTCTAACAGGGGAACTGAAGCTTTCTTT
>NA|NA|TRBV13|TRBJ2-1
CASSLDRDNEQFF
TGTGCCAGCAGCTTAGATAGAGACAATGAGCAGTTCTTC